The 3 T cell receptor beta chains listed next were all sequenced from one sample in a study of Ad26.COV2.S vaccination and SARS-CoV-2 variants. Specified treatment: around 19 received Ad26.COV2.S at low or high dose, single or two shots; roughly five received placebo; per-sample allocation not given. Collection of samples fell on day 63 after the first vaccine or placebo injection. Generated by immunoSEQ multiplex PCR, the TCRdb table keeps only in-frame clones and is missing some. The sample has roughly 320,000 clones; about 82% are singletons. The sequences come from peripheral blood, collected in a trial of Ad26.COV2.S vaccine versus placebo. Source of these receptors: a person between 18 and 60 years old who received the Ad26.COV2.S COVID-19 vaccine or a placebo.

The chain joins TRBV5-8 to TRBJ2-3, with D uncertain. Looked up from germline, CDR1 is SGHTS and CDR2 is YDEGEE. The CDR3 extends over 16 amino acids. Trimming took off 5 bases at V and 2 bases at J, with 18 bases between the two ends. CDR3 in DNA: TGTGCCAGCAGTTACGCGACCCACCGTTCCACAGATACGCAGTATTTT. It codes for CASSYATHRSTDTQYF.

This sequence joins TRBV24-1 and TRBJ2-2; D is unclear. CDR3 length equals 12 residues. CDR1 and CDR2 (germline): KGHDR, SFDVKD. Trimming removed 8 bases from V and 1 base from J, with 4 bases in between. CDR3 sequence: CATTRNTGELFF. In DNA, the CDR3 is TGTGCCACCACGAGGAACACCGGGGAGCTGTTTTTT.

This chain joins TRBV5-1 and TRBJ2-6; TRBD1 might be the D (5 bases). Germline values: CDR1 SGHRS, CDR2 YFSETQ. CDR3 length: 17 amino acids. Trimming stripped 0 bases from V and 1 base from J, with 11 bases between. The CDR3 loop is CASSLDRQRSGANVLTF. CDR3 DNA: TGCGCCAGCAGCTTGGATCGACAGAGGTCTGGGGCCAACGTCCTGACTTTC.